This T cell receptor beta chain was identified during a study of blood T cell repertoires in COVID-19. Study at large: T cells, B-cell-depleted T cells, or PBMCs provided the cDNA or gDNA that served as material.

Clones were sequenced by immunoSEQ multiplex PCR, and TCRdb holds only the in-frame ones, with some missing. The table lists more than 300,000 clones, approximately 90% of them singletons. The study recruited people aged 18 to 89 years across approximately 24 US areas. Researchers sorted participants into cohorts using their self-reported clinical history. This CDR3 comprises 16 residues. Germline assignment: CDR1 SGHKS and CDR2 YYEKEE (reference sequence). With V trimmed by 1 base and J by 5 bases, 9 bases remained unmatched. Input material: PBMCs or T cells enriched from blood (not recorded which). The TCR originated in a woman between 35 and 50 years old who had been exposed to COVID-19. The chain combines TRBV5-5 with TRBJ2-5, with TRBD2 matching over 9 bases. CDR3 in amino acids: CASSLTSGFVWETQYF. The DNA for the CDR3 is TGTGCCAGCAGCTTGACTAGCGGGTTTGTCTGGGAGACCCAGTACTTC.